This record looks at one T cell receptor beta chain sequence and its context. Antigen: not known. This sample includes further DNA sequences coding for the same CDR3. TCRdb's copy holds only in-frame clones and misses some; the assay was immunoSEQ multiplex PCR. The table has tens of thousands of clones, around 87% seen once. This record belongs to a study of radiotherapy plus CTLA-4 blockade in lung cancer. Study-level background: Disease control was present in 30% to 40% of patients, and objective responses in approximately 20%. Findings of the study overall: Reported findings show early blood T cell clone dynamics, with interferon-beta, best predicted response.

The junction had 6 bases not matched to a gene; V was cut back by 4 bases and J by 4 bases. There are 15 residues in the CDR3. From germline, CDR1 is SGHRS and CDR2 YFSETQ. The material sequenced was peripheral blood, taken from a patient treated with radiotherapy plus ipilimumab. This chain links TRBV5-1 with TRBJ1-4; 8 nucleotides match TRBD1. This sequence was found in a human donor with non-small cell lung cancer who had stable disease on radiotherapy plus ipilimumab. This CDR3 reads CASSTGQGGNEKLFF. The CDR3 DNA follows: TGCGCCAGCAGCACCGGACAGGGAGGTAATGAAAAACTGTTTTTT.